The clone carrying this T cell receptor beta chain was seen repeatedly, ten times or more. The antigen is not known. As the method for making TCR beta libraries, quantitative 5'-RACE with molecular barcodes was used. TCRdb ran MiXCR on the 5' RACE reads and lists one entry per CDR3 protein. The table shows about 460,000 distinct CDR3 sequences, with approximately 5.3% occurring only once. Germline assignment: CDR1 KGHDR and CDR2 SFDVKD. V was clipped by 1 base and J by 1 base; unmatched bases: 3. The CDR3 totals 17 residues. The sample comes from a study of CD8 T cells in ankylosing spondylitis. Points from the study as a whole: Apparently characteristic of ankylosing spondylitis blood was a TCR beta motif (roughly eight highly homologous variants). Disease-linked clones proved CD8+ and comparatively uncommon in peripheral blood. There was reportedly significant enrichment of clones that were disease-linked in matched ankylosing spondylitis synovial fluid.

Sample: blood, either unsorted or a sorted T cell fraction (not recorded which). This chain uses TRBV24-1 with TRBJ2-2, with 9 bases aligning to TRBD1. This receptor was identified in a male donor with ankylosing spondylitis. The DNA of the CDR3 is TGTGCCACCAGTGATTTCCCGGGACAGGGGAACACCGGGGAGCTGTTTTTT. Translating gives CATSDFPGQGNTGELFF.